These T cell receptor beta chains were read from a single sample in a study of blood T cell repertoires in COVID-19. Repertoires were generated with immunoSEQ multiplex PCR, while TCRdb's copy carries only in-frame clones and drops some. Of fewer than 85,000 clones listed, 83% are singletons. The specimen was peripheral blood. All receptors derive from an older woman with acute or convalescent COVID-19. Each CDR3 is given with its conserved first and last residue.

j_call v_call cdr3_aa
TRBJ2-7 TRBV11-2 CASSSLLAGASYEQYF
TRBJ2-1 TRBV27 CASSLLALNGETYNEQFF
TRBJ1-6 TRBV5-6 CASSLGGSLLALHF
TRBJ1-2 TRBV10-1 CASTPGAKDYGYTF
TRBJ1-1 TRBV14 CASSPGLNTEAFF
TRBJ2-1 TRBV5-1 CASSPSGRTPWGEQFF
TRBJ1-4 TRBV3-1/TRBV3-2 CASSPRRLGEKLFF
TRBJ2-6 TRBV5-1 CASSQGYGANVLTF
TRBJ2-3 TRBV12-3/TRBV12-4 CASSRRLVTTQYF
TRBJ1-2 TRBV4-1 CASSQDVRRGGYTF
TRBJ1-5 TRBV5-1 CASSPDRQRGPQHF
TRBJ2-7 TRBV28 CASSPPGTPREQYF
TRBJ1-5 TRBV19 CASSMLSEPQHF
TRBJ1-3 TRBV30 CAGARLFSGNTIYF
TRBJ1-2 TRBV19 CASSEGVTFRTF
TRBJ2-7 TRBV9 CASSVSDVGYEQYF
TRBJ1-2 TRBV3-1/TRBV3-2 CASSLGTAVYGYTF
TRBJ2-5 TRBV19 CASSGLAGGKTQYF
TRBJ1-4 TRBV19 CASSTQTGEGNEKLFF
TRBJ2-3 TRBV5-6 CASSFSGGADTQYF
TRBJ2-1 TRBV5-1 CASSLGEGAGEQFF
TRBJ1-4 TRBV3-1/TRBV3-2 CASSQSRQATNEKLFF
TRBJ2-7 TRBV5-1 CASSLSGGEQYF
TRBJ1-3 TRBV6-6 CASSATGVGNTIYF
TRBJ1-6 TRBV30 CAWSMGQRNSPLHF
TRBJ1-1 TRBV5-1 CASSLVQMNTEAFF
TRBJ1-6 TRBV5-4 CASSLNRGNNSPLHF
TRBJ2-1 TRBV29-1 CSVRTGGNEQFF
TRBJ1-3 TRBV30 CAWCDRDRRNTIYF
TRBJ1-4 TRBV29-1 CSVARQANEKLFF
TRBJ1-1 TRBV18 CASSEYRGSTEAFF
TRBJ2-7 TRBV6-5 CASSSTGTGRVEQYF
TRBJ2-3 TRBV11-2 CASSPGGHPTDTQYF
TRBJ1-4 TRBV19 CASSISGFWEKLFF
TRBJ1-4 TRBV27 CASSFRRYPGQNVTNEKLFF
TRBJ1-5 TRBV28 CASSSQTGPNQPQHF
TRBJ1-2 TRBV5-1 CASSPGQFGYTF
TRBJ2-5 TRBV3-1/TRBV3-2 CASSRPSGGAKTQYF
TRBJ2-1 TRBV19 CASSSNSGGALEQFF
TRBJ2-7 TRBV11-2 CASSLEGGPYEQYF
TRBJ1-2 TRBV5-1 CASSVTGGNYGYTF
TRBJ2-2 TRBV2 CASTVGGGSTGELFF
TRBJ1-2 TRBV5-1 CASSFGGTGDYGYTF
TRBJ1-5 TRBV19 CASSMRWNQPQHF
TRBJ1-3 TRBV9 CASSLSSSGNTIYF
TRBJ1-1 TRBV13 CASSPARGLLNTEAFF
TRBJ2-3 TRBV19 CASSMTGDTDTQYF
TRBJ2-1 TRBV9 CASSAQGDSYNEQFF
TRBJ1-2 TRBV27 CASSLSWGDYGYTF